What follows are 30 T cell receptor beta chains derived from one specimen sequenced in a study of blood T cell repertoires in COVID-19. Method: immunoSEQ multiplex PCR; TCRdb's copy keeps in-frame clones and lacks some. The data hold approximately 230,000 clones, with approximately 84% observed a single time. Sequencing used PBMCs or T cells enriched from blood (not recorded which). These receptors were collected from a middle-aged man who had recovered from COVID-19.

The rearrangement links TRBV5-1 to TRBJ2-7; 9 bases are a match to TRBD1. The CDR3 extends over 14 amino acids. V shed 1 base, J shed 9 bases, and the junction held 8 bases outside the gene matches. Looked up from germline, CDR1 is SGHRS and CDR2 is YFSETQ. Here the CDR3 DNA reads TGCGCCAGCAGCTTGCTCCAACAGGGGGCTCGGCAGTACTTC. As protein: CASSLLQQGARQYF.

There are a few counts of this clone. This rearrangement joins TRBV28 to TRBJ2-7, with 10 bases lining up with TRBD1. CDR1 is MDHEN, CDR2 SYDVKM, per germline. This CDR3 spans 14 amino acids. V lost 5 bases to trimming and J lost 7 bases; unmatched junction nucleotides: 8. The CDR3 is CASSTRQGAGEQYF. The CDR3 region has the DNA TGTGCCAGCAGTACAAGACAGGGGGCAGGGGAGCAGTACTTC.

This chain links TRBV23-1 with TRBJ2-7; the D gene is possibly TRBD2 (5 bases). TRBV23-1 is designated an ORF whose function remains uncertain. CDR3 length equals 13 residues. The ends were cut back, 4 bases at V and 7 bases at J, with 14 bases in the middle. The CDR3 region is CASSLCSPGEQYF. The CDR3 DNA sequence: TGCGCCAGCAGTCTTTGCAGCCCGGGGGAGCAGTACTTC.

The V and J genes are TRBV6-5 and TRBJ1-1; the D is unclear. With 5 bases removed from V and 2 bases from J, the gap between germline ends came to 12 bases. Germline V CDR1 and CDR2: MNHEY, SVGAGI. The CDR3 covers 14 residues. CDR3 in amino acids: CASSPLGSNTEAFF. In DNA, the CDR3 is TGTGCCAGCAGTCCCCTCGGTAGCAACACTGAAGCTTTCTTT.

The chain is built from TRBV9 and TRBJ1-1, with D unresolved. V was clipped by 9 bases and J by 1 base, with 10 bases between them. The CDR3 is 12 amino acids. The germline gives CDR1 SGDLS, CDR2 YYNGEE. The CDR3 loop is CAIPGKNTEAFF. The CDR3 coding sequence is TGTGCCATCCCGGGGAAGAACACTGAAGCTTTCTTT.

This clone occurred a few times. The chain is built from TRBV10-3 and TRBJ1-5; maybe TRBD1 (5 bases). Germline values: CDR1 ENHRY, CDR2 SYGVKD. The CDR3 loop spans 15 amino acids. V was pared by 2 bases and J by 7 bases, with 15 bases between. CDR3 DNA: TGTGCCATCAGTGAGATGGGGGGGGTTCAACAGCCCCAGCATTTT. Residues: CAISEMGGVQQPQHF.

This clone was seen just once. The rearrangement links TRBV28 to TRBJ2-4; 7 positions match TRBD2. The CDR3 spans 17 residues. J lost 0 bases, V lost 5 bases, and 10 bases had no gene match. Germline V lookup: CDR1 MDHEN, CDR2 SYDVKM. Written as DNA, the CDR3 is TGTGCCAGCAGTGTCGGGGGGTACACCCTAGCCAAAAACATTCAGTACTTC. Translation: CASSVGGYTLAKNIQYF. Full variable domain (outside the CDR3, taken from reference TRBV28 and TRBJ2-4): DVKVTQSSRYLVKRTGEKVFLECVQDMDHENMFWYRQDPGLGLRLIYFSYDVKMKEKGDIPEGYSVSREKKERFSLILESASTNQTSMYLCASSVGGYTLAKNIQYFGAGTRLSVL.

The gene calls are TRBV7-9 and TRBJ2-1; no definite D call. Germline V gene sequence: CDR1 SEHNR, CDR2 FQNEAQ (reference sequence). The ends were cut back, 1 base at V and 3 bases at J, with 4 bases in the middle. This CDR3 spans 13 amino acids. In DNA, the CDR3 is TGTGCCAGCAGCTTAGAGCACTACAATGAGCAGTTCTTC. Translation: CASSLEHYNEQFF.

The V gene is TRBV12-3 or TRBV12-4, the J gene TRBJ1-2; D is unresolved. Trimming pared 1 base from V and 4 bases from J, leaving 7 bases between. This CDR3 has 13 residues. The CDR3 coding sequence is TGTGCCAGCAGTTTAGGCAACACCTATGGCTACACCTTC. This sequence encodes CASSLGNTYGYTF.

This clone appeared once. In nucleotides, the CDR3 is TGTGCCAGCTACCGAGCTAACTATGGCTACACCTTC. This sequence encodes CASYRANYGYTF. The rearrangement links TRBV9 to TRBJ1-2; D remains unclear. The germline gives CDR1 SGDLS, CDR2 YYNGEE. V was clipped by 7 bases and J by 0 bases, with 7 bases between them. The CDR3 covers 12 residues.

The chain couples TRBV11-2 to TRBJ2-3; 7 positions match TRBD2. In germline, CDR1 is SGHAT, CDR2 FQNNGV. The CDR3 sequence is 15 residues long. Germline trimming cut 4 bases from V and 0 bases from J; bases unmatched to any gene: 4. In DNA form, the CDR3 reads TGTGCCAGCAGCTCGACTAGCTCTAGCACAGATACGCAGTATTTT. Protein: CASSSTSSSTDTQYF.

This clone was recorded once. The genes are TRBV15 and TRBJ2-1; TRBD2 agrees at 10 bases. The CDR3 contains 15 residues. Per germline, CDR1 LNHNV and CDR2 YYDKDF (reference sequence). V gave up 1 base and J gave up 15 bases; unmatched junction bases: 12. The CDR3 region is CATSRGGTSAKEGFF. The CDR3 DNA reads TGTGCCACCAGCAGAGGGGGGACTAGCGCTAAGGAAGGGTTCTTC.

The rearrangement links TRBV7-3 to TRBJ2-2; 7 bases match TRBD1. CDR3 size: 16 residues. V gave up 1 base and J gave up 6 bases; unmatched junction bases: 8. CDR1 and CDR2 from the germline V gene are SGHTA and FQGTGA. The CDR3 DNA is TGTGCCAGCAGCTTAATTCATATCAGGGGGTCCGGGGAGCTGTTTTTT. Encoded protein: CASSLIHIRGSGELFF.

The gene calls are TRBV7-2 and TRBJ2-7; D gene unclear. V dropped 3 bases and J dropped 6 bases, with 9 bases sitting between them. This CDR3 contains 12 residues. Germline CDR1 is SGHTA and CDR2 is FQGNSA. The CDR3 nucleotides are TGTGCCAGCAGCTTCAACTACCGCGAGCAGTACTTC. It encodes CASSFNYREQYF.

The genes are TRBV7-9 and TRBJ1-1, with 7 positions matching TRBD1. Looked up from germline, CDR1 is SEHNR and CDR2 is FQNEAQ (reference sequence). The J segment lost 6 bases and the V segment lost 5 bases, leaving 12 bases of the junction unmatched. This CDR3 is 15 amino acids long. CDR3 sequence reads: CASSPRGGRDPEAFF. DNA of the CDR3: TGTGCCAGCAGCCCCAGAGGGGGCCGGGATCCTGAAGCTTTCTTT.

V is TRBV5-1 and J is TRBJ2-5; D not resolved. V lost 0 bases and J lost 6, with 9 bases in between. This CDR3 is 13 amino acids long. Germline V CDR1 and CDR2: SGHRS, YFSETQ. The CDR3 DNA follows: TGCGCCAGCAGCTTGGACGGAGCACAGACCCAGTACTTC. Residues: CASSLDGAQTQYF.

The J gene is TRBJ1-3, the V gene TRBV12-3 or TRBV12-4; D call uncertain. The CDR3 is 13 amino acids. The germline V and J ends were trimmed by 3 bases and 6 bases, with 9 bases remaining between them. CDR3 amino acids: CASSFGPSNTIYF. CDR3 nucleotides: TGTGCCAGCAGTTTTGGGCCTTCAAACACCATATATTTT.

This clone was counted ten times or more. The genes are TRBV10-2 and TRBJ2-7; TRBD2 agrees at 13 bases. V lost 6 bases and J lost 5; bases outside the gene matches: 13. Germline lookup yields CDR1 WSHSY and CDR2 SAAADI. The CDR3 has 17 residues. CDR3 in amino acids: CASSPKKGLAGSDEQYF. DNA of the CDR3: TGCGCCAGCAGCCCAAAGAAGGGACTAGCGGGATCCGACGAGCAGTACTTC.

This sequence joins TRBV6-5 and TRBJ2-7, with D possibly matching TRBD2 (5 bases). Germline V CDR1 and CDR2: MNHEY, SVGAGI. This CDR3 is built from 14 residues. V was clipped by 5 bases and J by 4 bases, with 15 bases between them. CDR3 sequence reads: CASSPTGNEYEQYF. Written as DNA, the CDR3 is TGTGCCAGCAGTCCCACGGGGAATGAGTACGAGCAGTACTTC.

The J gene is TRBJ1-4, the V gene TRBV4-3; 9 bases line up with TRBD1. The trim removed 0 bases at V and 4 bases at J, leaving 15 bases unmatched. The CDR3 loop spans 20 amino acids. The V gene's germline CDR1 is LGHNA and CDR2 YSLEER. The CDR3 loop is CASSQELRGTGGSSNEKLFF. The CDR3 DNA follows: TGCGCCAGCAGCCAAGAATTAAGGGGTACAGGGGGCTCAAGTAATGAAAAACTGTTTTTT.

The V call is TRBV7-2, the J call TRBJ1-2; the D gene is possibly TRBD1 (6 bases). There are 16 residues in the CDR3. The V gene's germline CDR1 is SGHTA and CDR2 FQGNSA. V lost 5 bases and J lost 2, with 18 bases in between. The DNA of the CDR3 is TGTGCCAGCAGCCCTCCGGGCAGGGGAAGGAACTATGGCTACACCTTC. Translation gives CASSPPGRGRNYGYTF.

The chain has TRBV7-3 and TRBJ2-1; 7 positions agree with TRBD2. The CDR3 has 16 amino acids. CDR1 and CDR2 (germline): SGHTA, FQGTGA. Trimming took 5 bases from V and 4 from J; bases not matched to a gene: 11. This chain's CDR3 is CASSPRAGLGYNEQFF. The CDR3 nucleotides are TGTGCCAGCAGCCCCCGAGCGGGATTGGGGTACAATGAGCAGTTCTTC.

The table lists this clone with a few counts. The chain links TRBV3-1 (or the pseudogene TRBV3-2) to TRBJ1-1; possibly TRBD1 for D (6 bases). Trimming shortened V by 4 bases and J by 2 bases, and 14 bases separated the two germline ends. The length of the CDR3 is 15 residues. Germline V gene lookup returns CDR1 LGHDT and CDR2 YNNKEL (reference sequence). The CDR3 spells CASSPSYRANTEAFF. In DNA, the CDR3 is TGTGCCAGCAGCCCATCATACAGGGCTAACACTGAAGCTTTCTTT.

The CDR3 here is CASSGRLAGGYTGELFF. The CDR3 DNA reads as TGTGCCAGCAGCGGAAGACTAGCGGGAGGGTACACCGGGGAGCTGTTTTTT. The rearrangement uses TRBV7-6 and TRBJ2-2, with 14 bases fitting TRBD2. Germline values: CDR1 SGHVS, CDR2 FNYEAQ. The V gene end was trimmed by 5 bases and the J gene end by 3 bases; junction bases not matched to a gene: 5. The CDR3 loop spans 17 amino acids.

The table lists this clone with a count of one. CDR3 sequence: CATSPRGEAQYF. The CDR3 nucleotides read TGTGCCACCAGCCCCCGAGGCGAGGCGCAGTATTTT. This sequence joins TRBV15 and TRBJ2-3; no definite D call. The CDR3 sequence is 12 residues long. From germline, CDR1 is LNHNV and CDR2 YYDKDF (reference sequence). V was clipped by 5 bases and J by 10 bases, with 13 bases between them. Drawing the rest from reference TRBV15 and TRBJ2-3, the complete variable domain is DAMVIQNPRYQVTQFGKPVTLSCSQTLNHNVMYWYQQKSSQAPKLLFHYYDKDFNNEADTPDNFQSRRPNTSFCFLDIRSPGLGDTAMYLCATSPRGEAQYFGPGTRLTVL.

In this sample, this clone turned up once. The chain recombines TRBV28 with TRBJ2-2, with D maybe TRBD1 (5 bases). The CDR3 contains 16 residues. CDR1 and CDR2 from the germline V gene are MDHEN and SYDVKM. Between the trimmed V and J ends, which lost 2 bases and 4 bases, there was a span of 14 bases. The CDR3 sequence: CASSLQGGSSTGELFF. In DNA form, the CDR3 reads TGTGCCAGCAGTTTACAGGGTGGAAGTAGCACCGGGGAGCTGTTTTTT.

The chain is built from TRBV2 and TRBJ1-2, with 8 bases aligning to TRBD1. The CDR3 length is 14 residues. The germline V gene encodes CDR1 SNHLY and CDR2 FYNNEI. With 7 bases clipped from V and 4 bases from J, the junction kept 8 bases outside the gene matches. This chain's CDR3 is CASKPTGDFYGYTF. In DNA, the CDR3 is TGTGCCAGCAAACCGACAGGGGATTTCTATGGCTACACCTTC.

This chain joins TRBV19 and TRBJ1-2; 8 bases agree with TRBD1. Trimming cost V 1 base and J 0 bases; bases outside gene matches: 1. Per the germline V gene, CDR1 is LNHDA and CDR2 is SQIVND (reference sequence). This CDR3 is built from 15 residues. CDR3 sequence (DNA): TGTGCCAGTAGTATAGCGACAGGGGCTAACTATGGCTACACCTTC. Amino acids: CASSIATGANYGYTF.

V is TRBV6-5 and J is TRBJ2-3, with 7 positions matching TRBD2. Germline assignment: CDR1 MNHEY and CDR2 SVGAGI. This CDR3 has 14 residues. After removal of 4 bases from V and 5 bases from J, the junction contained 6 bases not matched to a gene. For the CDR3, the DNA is TGTGCCAGCAGTTCTGGGACTATCCTAGATACGCAGTATTTT. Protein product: CASSSGTILDTQYF.

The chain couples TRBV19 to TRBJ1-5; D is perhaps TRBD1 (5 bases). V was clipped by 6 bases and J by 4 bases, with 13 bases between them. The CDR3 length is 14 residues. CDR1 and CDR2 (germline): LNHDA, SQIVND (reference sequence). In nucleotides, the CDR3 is TGTGCCAGTAGCAGACAGATTCTGAATCAGCCCCAGCATTTT. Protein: CASSRQILNQPQHF.